This is a list of T cell receptor beta chains from one sample in a study of graft-versus-host responses after intestinal transplantation. Their specific antigens are unknown. Only in-frame clones appear in the TCRdb table, and some are missing; sequencing was by immunoSEQ multiplex PCR. Among about 85,000 clones listed, 75% to 95% were seen once. Specimen: unstimulated CD8+ T cells sorted from spleen or lymph node cells, collected before transplant. The receptors come from a human donor who was the organ donor for an intestinal transplant. The CDR3 runs from the conserved cysteine through the conserved F or W. Fields, in order: J gene, D gene, clone size, V gene, CDR3 protein, CDR3 DNA. D genes are given only for firm matches. Rows give clone size only sometimes, using once, few, many, or a class for an expanded clone.

TRBJ1-6 | TRBD1 | NA | TRBV9 | CASSPEAGGGSPLHF | TGTGCCAGCAGCCCAGAAGCAGGGGGAGGTTCACCCCTCCACTTT
TRBJ1-1 | NA | NA | TRBV9 | CASSEPKQGLVTEAFF | TGTGCCAGCAGCGAACCTAAACAGGGCTTGGTCACTGAAGCTTTCTTT
TRBJ2-7 | TRBD1 | once | TRBV5-1 | CASSTGTGVYEQYF | TGCGCCAGCAGCACCGGGACAGGGGTATACGAGCAGTACTTC
TRBJ1-6 | NA | NA | TRBV5-1 | CASSLVRGQNSPLHF | TGCGCCAGCAGCTTGGTTCGTGGACAGAACTCACCCCTCCACTTT
TRBJ2-7 | TRBD1 | NA | TRBV6-8 | CASSVGTGPEQYF | TGTGCCAGCAGTGTGGGGACAGGGCCCGAGCAGTACTTC
TRBJ2-7 | NA | NA | TRBV5-6 | CASSLGWGNQIYEQYF | TGTGCCAGCAGCTTGGGATGGGGTAATCAAATCTACGAGCAGTACTTC
TRBJ2-1 | NA | once | TRBV5-6 | CASSQGVLGSYNEQFF | TGTGCCAGCAGCCAGGGCGTCCTAGGGTCCTACAATGAGCAGTTCTTC
TRBJ1-3 | NA | NA | TRBV5-6 | CASSSGEATIYF | TGTGCCAGCTCCTCCGGGGAGGCCACCATATATTTT
TRBJ2-2 | TRBD1 | NA | TRBV5-1 | CASSVWTGVGNTGELFF | TGCGCCAGCAGCGTATGGACAGGGGTCGGTAACACCGGGGAGCTGTTTTTT
TRBJ2-7 | NA | NA | TRBV11-3 | CASTHSRSESYEQYF | TGTGCCAGCACCCATTCGAGATCCGAGTCCTACGAGCAGTACTTC
TRBJ2-7 | TRBD1 | NA | TRBV11-3 | CATAPGTGNYEQYF | TGTGCCACCGCACCCGGGACAGGGAACTACGAGCAGTACTTC
TRBJ2-3 | NA | NA | TRBV9 | CASSVAGWVPDLADTQYF | TGTGCCAGCAGCGTAGCGGGGTGGGTTCCAGATCTGGCGGATACGCAGTATTTT
TRBJ2-2 | NA | NA | TRBV7-7 | CASSLPFGDPNTGELFF | TGTGCCAGCAGCCTCCCCTTTGGGGACCCCAACACCGGGGAGCTGTTTTTT
TRBJ2-1 | TRBD1 | NA | TRBV13 | CASSLAGTGGHEQFF | TGTGCCAGCAGCTTGGCAGGGACAGGGGGCCATGAGCAGTTCTTC
TRBJ1-1 | NA | NA | TRBV5-6 | CASSLGHNTEAFF | TGTGCCAGCAGCTTGGGTCATAACACTGAAGCTTTCTTT
TRBJ1-6 | NA | NA | TRBV5-6 | CASSLVGGSYNSPLHF | TGTGCCAGCAGCTTGGTGGGGGGCTCCTATAATTCACCCCTCCACTTT
TRBJ1-2 | NA | once | TRBV5-5 | CASSPWGGIDNNYGYTF | TGTGCCAGCAGCCCGTGGGGGGGAATCGACAACAACTATGGCTACACCTTC
TRBJ2-5 | NA | few | TRBV7-9 | CASSQNPGRQETQYF | TGCGCCAGCAGCCAAAATCCGGGGAGACAAGAGACCCAGTACTTC
TRBJ1-1 | NA | NA | TRBV10-2 | CASSEPLDVGFF | TGCGCCAGCAGTGAACCCCTCGATGTGGGTTTCTTT
TRBJ1-1 | NA | NA | TRBV5-6 | CASSFRQSMNTEAFF | TGTGCCAGCAGCTTCCGACAGAGCATGAACACTGAAGCTTTCTTT
TRBJ2-5 | NA | NA | TRBV18 | CASSPPVGETQYF | TGTGCCAGCTCACCACCCGTAGGGGAGACCCAGTACTTC
TRBJ1-5 | NA | NA | TRBV4-1 | CASSLLQENQPQHF | TGCGCCAGCAGCCTCCTACAGGAGAATCAGCCCCAGCATTTT
TRBJ2-5 | NA | NA | TRBV13 | CASSLLTGIQTQYF | TGTGCCAGCAGCCTTCTTACAGGGATCCAGACCCAGTACTTC
TRBJ2-1 | NA | NA | TRBV4-1 | CASSQAFGNEQFF | TGCGCCAGCAGCCAAGCCTTTGGGAATGAGCAGTTCTTC
TRBJ1-1 | NA | once | TRBV29-1 | CSADRGVSEAFF | TGCAGCGCCGATCGGGGGGTCTCTGAAGCTTTCTTT
TRBJ1-1 | TRBD1 | NA | TRBV2 | CARTQGGMNTEAFF | TGTGCCAGGACCCAGGGGGGGATGAACACTGAAGCTTTCTTT
TRBJ2-7 | TRBD1 | once | TRBV5-1 | CASSGFLGQHYEQYF | TGCGCCAGCAGTGGGTTCCTGGGACAGCACTACGAGCAGTACTTC
TRBJ2-5 | NA | NA | TRBV7-2 | CASSLAGGQETQYF | TGTGCCAGCAGCTTAGCGGGGGGCCAAGAGACCCAGTACTTC
TRBJ1-1 | TRBD1 | NA | TRBV12-5 | CASGFPQTGFTEAFF | TGTGCTAGTGGTTTCCCTCAGACAGGGTTCACTGAAGCTTTCTTT
TRBJ1-4 | NA | NA | TRBV6-5 | CASSPFEITNEKLFF | TGTGCCAGCAGCCCTTTTGAAATAACTAATGAAAAACTGTTTTTT
TRBJ1-1 | NA | NA | TRBV6-5 | CASSYSLPLNTEAFF | TGTGCCAGCAGTTACTCATTGCCCTTGAACACTGAAGCTTTCTTT
TRBJ2-1 | TRBD2 | NA | TRBV9 | CASSVGGAGAYNEQFF | TGTGCCAGCAGCGTAGGAGGAGCGGGGGCTTACAATGAGCAGTTCTTC
TRBJ2-7 | NA | once | TRBV4-1 | CASSQEFPDEQYF | TGCGCCAGCAGCCAAGAATTCCCTGACGAGCAGTACTTC
TRBJ2-3 | TRBD1 | NA | TRBV19 | CASSMGTGGGTDTQYF | TGTGCCAGTAGTATGGGAACAGGGGGCGGCACAGATACGCAGTATTTT
TRBJ1-2 | TRBD1 | NA | TRBV11-3 | CASSSPQGSYPANYGYTF | TGTGCCAGCAGCTCCCCACAGGGGTCGTATCCCGCTAACTATGGCTACACCTTC
TRBJ1-2 | NA | NA | TRBV4-1 | CASSRIFIGGLTKGRGYTF | TGCGCCAGCAGCCGAATTTTTATCGGAGGGTTAACCAAAGGTCGTGGCTACACCTTC
TRBJ2-7 | NA | NA | TRBV30 | CAWATATSSYEQYF | TGTGCCTGGGCGACAGCTACCAGCTCCTACGAGCAGTACTTC
TRBJ2-7 | TRBD1 | NA | TRBV19 | CATGDRAYEQYF | TGTGCCACTGGGGACAGGGCCTACGAGCAGTACTTC
TRBJ2-7 | TRBD1 | NA | TRBV4-1 | CASSRGQGSYEQYF | TGCGCCAGCAGTCGGGGACAGGGGTCCTACGAGCAGTACTTC
TRBJ1-2 | TRBD1 | NA | TRBV7-7 | CASSWGQGDYGYTF | TGTGCTAGCAGCTGGGGACAGGGAGACTATGGCTACACCTTC
TRBJ2-5 | TRBD2 | NA | TRBV5-4 | CASQEGIAGGLQETQYF | TGTGCCTCGCAGGAAGGGATAGCGGGAGGCCTCCAAGAGACCCAGTACTTC
TRBJ2-3 | NA | NA | TRBV5-1 | CASSLGGRRTLTDTQYF | TGCGCCAGCAGCTTGGGAGGTCGTCGGACGCTCACAGATACGCAGTATTTT
TRBJ2-3 | TRBD2 | NA | TRBV4-1 | CASSQVGSGAWDTQYF | TGCGCCAGCAGCCAAGTTGGTAGCGGGGCTTGGGATACGCAGTATTTT
TRBJ2-3 | NA | NA | TRBV9 | CASSPSGGGGTDTQYF | TGTGCCAGCAGCCCTTCAGGGGGAGGCGGCACAGATACGCAGTATTTT
TRBJ1-1 | NA | NA | TRBV27 | CASSLRGGTEAFF | TGTGCCAGCAGTTTAAGGGGAGGCACTGAAGCTTTCTTT